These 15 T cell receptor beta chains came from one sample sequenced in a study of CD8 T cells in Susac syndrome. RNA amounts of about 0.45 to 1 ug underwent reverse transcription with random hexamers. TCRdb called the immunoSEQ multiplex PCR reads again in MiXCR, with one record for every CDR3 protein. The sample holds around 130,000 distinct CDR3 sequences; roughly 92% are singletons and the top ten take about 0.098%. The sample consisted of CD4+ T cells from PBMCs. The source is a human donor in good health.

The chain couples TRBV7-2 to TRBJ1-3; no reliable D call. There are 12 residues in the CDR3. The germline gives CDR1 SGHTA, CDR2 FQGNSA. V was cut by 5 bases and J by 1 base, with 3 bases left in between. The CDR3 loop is CASSQSGNTIYF. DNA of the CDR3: TGTGCCAGCAGCCAATCTGGAAACACCATATATTTT.

This CDR3 is CASRGQAPLNGYTF. DNA for the CDR3: TGTGCCAGCAGGGGACAGGCGCCCTTGAATGGCTACACCTTC. The chain links TRBV7-9 to TRBJ1-2; TRBD1 aligns across 8 bases. V lost 6 bases and J lost 6; bases outside the gene matches: 9. The CDR3 is 14 amino acids. Per the germline V gene, CDR1 is SEHNR and CDR2 is FQNEAQ (reference sequence).

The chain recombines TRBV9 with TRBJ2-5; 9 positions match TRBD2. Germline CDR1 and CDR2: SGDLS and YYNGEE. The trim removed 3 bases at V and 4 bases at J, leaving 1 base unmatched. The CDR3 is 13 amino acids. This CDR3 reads CASSGLAAETQYF. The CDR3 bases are TGTGCCAGCAGCGGACTAGCGGCAGAGACCCAGTACTTC.

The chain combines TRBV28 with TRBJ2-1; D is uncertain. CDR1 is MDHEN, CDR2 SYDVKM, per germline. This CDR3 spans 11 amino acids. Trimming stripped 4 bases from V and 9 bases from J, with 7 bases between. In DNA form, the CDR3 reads TGTGCCAGCAGTTCTTATAGTGAGCAGTTCTTC. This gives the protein CASSSYSEQFF.

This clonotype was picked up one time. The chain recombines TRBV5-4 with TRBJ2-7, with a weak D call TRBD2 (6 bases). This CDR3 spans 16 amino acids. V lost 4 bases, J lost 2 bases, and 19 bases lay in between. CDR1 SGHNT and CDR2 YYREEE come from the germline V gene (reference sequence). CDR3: CASSTLTGGGAYEQYF. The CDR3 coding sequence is TGTGCCAGCAGCACCCTCACCGGGGGAGGAGCCTACGAGCAGTACTTC.

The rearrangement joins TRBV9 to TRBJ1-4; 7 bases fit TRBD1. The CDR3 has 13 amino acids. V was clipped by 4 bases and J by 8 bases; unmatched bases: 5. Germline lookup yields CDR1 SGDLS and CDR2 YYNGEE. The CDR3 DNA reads TGTGCCAGCAGCAGAATGGGACAGGAAAAACTGTTTTTT. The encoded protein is CASSRMGQEKLFF.

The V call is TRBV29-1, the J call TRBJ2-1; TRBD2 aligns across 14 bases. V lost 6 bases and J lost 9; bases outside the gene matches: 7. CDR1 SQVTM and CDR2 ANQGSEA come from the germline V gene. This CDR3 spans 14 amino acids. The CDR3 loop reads CSVLGLAGGSEQFF. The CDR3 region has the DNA TGCAGCGTCCTAGGACTAGCGGGAGGTTCTGAGCAGTTCTTC.

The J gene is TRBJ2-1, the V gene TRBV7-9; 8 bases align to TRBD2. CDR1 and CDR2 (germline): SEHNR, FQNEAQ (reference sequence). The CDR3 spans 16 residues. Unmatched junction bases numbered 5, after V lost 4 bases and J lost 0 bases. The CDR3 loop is CASSSLAGSSYNEQFF. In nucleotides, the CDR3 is TGTGCCAGCAGCTCCTTAGCGGGGAGCTCCTACAATGAGCAGTTCTTC.

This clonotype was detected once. The CDR3, as DNA: TGTGCCAGCAGTGGGGAGCGGACCGGGGAGCTGTTTTTT. Protein sequence: CASSGERTGELFF. V gene TRBV2 combines with J gene TRBJ2-2; D is possibly TRBD2 (5 bases). The CDR3 is made up of 13 amino acids. Trimming removed 4 bases from V and 5 bases from J, with 8 bases in between. Germline values: CDR1 SNHLY, CDR2 FYNNEI.

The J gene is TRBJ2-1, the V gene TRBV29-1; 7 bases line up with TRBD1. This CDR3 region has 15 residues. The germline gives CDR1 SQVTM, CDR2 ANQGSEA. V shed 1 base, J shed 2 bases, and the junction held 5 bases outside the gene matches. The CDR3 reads CSVEGTGVTYNEQFF. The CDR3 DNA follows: TGCAGCGTTGAAGGTACAGGGGTAACCTACAATGAGCAGTTCTTC.

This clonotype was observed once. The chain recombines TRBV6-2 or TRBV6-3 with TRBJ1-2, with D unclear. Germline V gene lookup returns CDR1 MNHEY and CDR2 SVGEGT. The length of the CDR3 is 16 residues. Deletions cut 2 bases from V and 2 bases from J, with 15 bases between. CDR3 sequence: CASSYPSLPVNYGYTF. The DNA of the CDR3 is TGTGCCAGCAGTTACCCCTCCCTCCCGGTCAACTATGGCTACACCTTC.

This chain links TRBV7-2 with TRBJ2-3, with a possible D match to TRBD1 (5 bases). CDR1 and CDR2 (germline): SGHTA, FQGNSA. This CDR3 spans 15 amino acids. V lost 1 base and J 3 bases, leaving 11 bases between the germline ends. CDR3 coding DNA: TGTGCCAGCAGCTTAGAGGCAGGGATGACAGATACGCAGTATTTT. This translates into CASSLEAGMTDTQYF.

CDR3 loop: CASSGFAARGPKTQYF. The CDR3, as DNA: TGCGCCAGCAGTGGATTTGCGGCCAGGGGGCCGAAGACCCAGTACTTC. This chain connects TRBV10-2 to TRBJ2-5; 8 nucleotides align to TRBD1. Germline V gene data show CDR1 as WSHSY and CDR2 as SAAADI. V was pared by 4 bases and J by 6 bases, with 13 bases of the junction left unmatched. The CDR3 is 16 residues long.

DNA of the CDR3: TGTGCCAGCAGCAATAACCGGTTAACAAAGTCCACTGAAGCTTTCTTT. It specifies CASSNNRLTKSTEAFF. The V call is TRBV5-4, the J call TRBJ1-1; D is unclear. The CDR3 sequence is 16 residues long. V was trimmed by 4 bases and J by 4 bases, leaving 20 bases between them. Germline V lookup: CDR1 SGHNT, CDR2 YYREEE (reference sequence). Using reference TRBV5-4 and TRBJ1-1 for the parts outside the CDR3, the full variable domain is ETGVTQSPTHLIKTRGQQVTLRCSSQSGHNTVSWYQQALGQGPQFIFQYYREEENGRGNFPPRFSGLQFPNYSSELNVNALELDDSALYLCASSNNRLTKSTEAFFGQGTRLTVV.

The CDR3 sequence is CASLSKPYSYNEQFF. The CDR3 DNA is TGCGCCAGCTTAAGCAAGCCGTACTCCTACAATGAGCAGTTCTTC. The rearrangement uses TRBV23-1 and TRBJ2-1; D is unresolved. TRBV23-1 is labeled an ORF, and its function is uncertain. Trimming took off 8 bases at V and 0 bases at J, with 14 bases between the two ends. There are 15 residues in the CDR3.